The 30 T cell receptor beta chains below were found in one sample sequenced in a study of T cell changes during pregnancy in multiple sclerosis. Method: immunoSEQ multiplex PCR; TCRdb's copy keeps in-frame clones and lacks some. The repertoire holds around 88,000 clones, with 80% to 95% as singletons. The sequenced sample was peripheral blood, obtained in the first trimester of pregnancy. Receptor source: a female donor with multiple sclerosis, enrolled in a pregnancy study.

This chain links TRBV6-6 with TRBJ1-6; D perhaps matches TRBD1 (5 bases). This CDR3 spans 16 amino acids. From germline, CDR1 is MNHNY and CDR2 SVGAGI (reference sequence). The V end lost 0 bases, the J end lost 1 base, and 7 bases lay between the germline ends. CDR3 DNA: TGTGCCAGCAGTTACTCGCAGGGTTCCTATAATTCACCCCTCCACTTT. Translation: CASSYSQGSYNSPLHF.

The CDR3 is CASSFRGRAFF. Written as DNA, the CDR3 is TGTGCCAGCAGTTTCAGGGGGAGGGCTTTCTTT. This chain links TRBV6-5 with TRBJ1-1, with 7 nucleotides matching TRBD1. Germline CDR1 and CDR2: MNHEY and SVGAGI. The CDR3 has 11 amino acids. V shed 4 bases and J 11 bases; nucleotides not matched to a gene: 4.

This chain uses TRBV4-1 with TRBJ2-7; 9 bases line up with TRBD1. Trimming removed 5 bases from V and 5 bases from J; junction bases left unmatched: 10. Germline CDR1 MGHRA, CDR2 YSYEKL. The CDR3 is made up of 15 amino acids. In nucleotides, the CDR3 is TGCGCCAGCAGCATCGGGGACAGGGTTTTCCACGAGCAGTACTTC. This sequence encodes CASSIGDRVFHEQYF.

This chain uses TRBV9 with TRBJ1-1, with 10 positions matching TRBD1. This CDR3 comprises 15 residues. In germline, CDR1 is SGDLS, CDR2 YYNGEE. The V and J ends lost 4 bases and 7 bases, in that order; junction bases with no gene match: 10. The CDR3 spells CASSPSGQGLGEAFF. The CDR3 DNA reads as TGTGCCAGCAGCCCTTCGGGACAGGGGTTGGGTGAAGCTTTCTTT.

The rearrangement uses TRBV4-1 and TRBJ1-6; the match to TRBD1 covers 9 bases. Trimming took 4 bases from V and 7 from J; bases not matched to a gene: 8. This CDR3 spans 16 amino acids. CDR1 is MGHRA, CDR2 YSYEKL, per germline. The CDR3 sequence is CASSPTTGTGNSPLHF. The CDR3 DNA reads TGCGCCAGCAGCCCTACTACCGGGACAGGGAATTCACCCCTCCACTTT.

A single count supports this clone. The chain links TRBV6-6 to TRBJ1-2, with 8 bases identical to TRBD1. The junction had 11 bases not matched to a gene; V was cut back by 4 bases and J by 7 bases. The CDR3 length is 15 residues. Germline V lookup: CDR1 MNHNY, CDR2 SVGAGI (reference sequence). In DNA form, the CDR3 reads TGTGCCAGCAGTTTCAACGGACAGGGTTTATTTGGCTACACCTTC. Translated, it gives CASSFNGQGLFGYTF.

V usage is TRBV5-1 and J usage is TRBJ1-3; D gene ambiguous. This CDR3 contains 17 residues. V lost 4 bases and J lost 0, with 17 bases in between. CDR1 and CDR2 (germline): SGHRS, YFSETQ. The CDR3 nucleotides read TGCGCCAGCAGCCTGGGTTTCACGGGTATCTCTGGAAACACCATATATTTT. Protein sequence: CASSLGFTGISGNTIYF. Looking up the rest from reference TRBV5-1 and TRBJ1-3 gives the full variable domain: KAGVTQTPRYLIKTRGQQVTLSCSPISGHRSVSWYQQTPGQGLQFLFEYFSETQRNKGNFPGRFSGRQFSNSRSEMNVSTLELGDSALYLCASSLGFTGISGNTIYFGEGSWLTVV.

This chain joins TRBV6-5 and TRBJ1-4; D uncertain. The CDR3 is 13 residues long. Trimming removed 6 bases from V and 12 bases from J, with 17 bases in between. Per germline, CDR1 MNHEY and CDR2 SVGAGI. CDR3 region: CASSPQVPRQLFF. Here the CDR3 DNA reads TGTGCCAGCAGCCCACAAGTCCCGAGGCAACTGTTTTTT.

The chain joins TRBV11-2 to TRBJ2-3, with D possibly matching TRBD2 (6 bases). Germline lookup yields CDR1 SGHAT and CDR2 FQNNGV. The CDR3 is 14 amino acids. Trimming pared 3 bases from V and 5 bases from J, leaving 12 bases between. The CDR3 sequence: CASSFLTRRDTQYF. DNA of the CDR3: TGTGCCAGCAGCTTTCTGACTAGGCGAGATACGCAGTATTTT.

V gene TRBV19 combines with J gene TRBJ1-3; 7 nucleotides align to TRBD1. The CDR3 has 16 residues. The V segment lost 4 bases and the J segment 0 bases; nucleotides outside the gene matches: 6. CDR1 and CDR2 (germline): LNHDA, SQIVND (reference sequence). In DNA, the CDR3 is TGTGCCAGTAGTACAGGGGGAACTTACTCTGGAAACACCATATATTTT. Translation: CASSTGGTYSGNTIYF. The full variable domain, rest sourced from reference TRBV19 and TRBJ1-3, is DGGITQSPKYLFRKEGQNVTLSCEQNLNHDAMYWYRQDPGQGLRLIYYSQIVNDFQKGDIAEGYSVSREKKESFPLTVTSAQKNPTAFYLCASSTGGTYSGNTIYFGEGSWLTVV.

V is TRBV9 and J is TRBJ2-7, with 10 bases fitting TRBD1. The germline V gene encodes CDR1 SGDLS and CDR2 YYNGEE. V gave up 3 bases and J gave up 3 bases; unmatched junction bases: 3. The CDR3 is 14 residues long. CDR3 residues: CASSARDRGYEQYF. Written as DNA, the CDR3 is TGTGCCAGCAGCGCCAGGGACAGGGGCTACGAGCAGTACTTC.

The chain combines TRBV9 with TRBJ2-1; perhaps TRBD2 as D (5 bases). The germline V gene has CDR1 SGDLS and CDR2 YYNGEE. V shed 0 bases and J shed 4 bases, with 14 bases lying between them. The CDR3 loop spans 16 amino acids. The CDR3 coding sequence is TGTGCCAGCAGCGTAGTATCTAGCCCTAGATACAATGAGCAGTTCTTC. Translation gives CASSVVSSPRYNEQFF.

The chain is built from TRBV7-9 and TRBJ2-2; 8 bases agree with TRBD1. Germline trimming cut 3 bases from V and 7 bases from J; bases unmatched to any gene: 10. The CDR3 spans 16 residues. CDR1 is SEHNR, CDR2 FQNEAQ, per germline (reference sequence). Here the CDR3 DNA reads TGTGCCAGCAGCTTTTCAGGGGGCGTCTTGATCGGGGAGCTGTTTTTT. This translates into CASSFSGGVLIGELFF. Based on the CDR3 plus reference TRBV7-9 and TRBJ2-2, the full variable domain is DTGVSQNPRHKITKRGQNVTFRCDPISEHNRLYWYRQTLGQGPEFLTYFQNEAQLEKSRLLSDRFSAERPKGSFSTLEIQRTEQGDSAMYLCASSFSGGVLIGELFFGEGSRLTVL.

This chain joins TRBV7-8 and TRBJ2-3; D is ambiguous. The V end lost 5 bases, the J end lost 4 bases, and 7 bases lay between the germline ends. This CDR3 spans 12 amino acids. Germline V gives CDR1 SGHVS, CDR2 FQNEAQ. Written as DNA, the CDR3 is TGTGCCAGCAGCCCCAGCGCAGATACGCAGTATTTT. Amino acids: CASSPSADTQYF.

This chain links TRBV27 with TRBJ1-1, with D perhaps TRBD1 (6 bases). V was clipped by 10 bases and J by 5 bases, with 29 bases between them. Germline-derived CDR1 and CDR2 are MNHEY and SMNVEV (reference sequence). CDR3 length equals 17 residues. This chain's CDR3 is CATLSTPRDTQETEAFF. The CDR3 nucleotides are TGTGCCACCCTATCAACCCCGAGGGACACCCAAGAAACTGAAGCTTTCTTT.

The chain is built from TRBV5-1 and TRBJ2-7; D not resolved. From germline, CDR1 is SGHRS and CDR2 YFSETQ. This CDR3 comprises 11 residues. Trimming left V 5 bases short and J 1 base short, with 4 bases between. The CDR3 region is CASSQSYEQYF. CDR3 bases: TGCGCCAGCAGTCAATCCTACGAGCAGTACTTC.

This rearrangement joins TRBV21-1 to TRBJ2-2; the D call in the table, TRBD2, was not verified against the DNA. TRBV21-1 has pseudogene status. The CDR3 sequence is 19 residues long. CDR3 residues: CASSKELTGTSGNTGELFF. The CDR3 DNA is TGTGCCAGCAGCAAAGAGCTAACCGGGACTAGCGGTAACACCGGGGAGCTGTTTTTT.

The genes are TRBV5-1 and TRBJ2-5; weak D call: TRBD2 (6 bases). CDR3 size: 15 residues. Germline V CDR1 and CDR2: SGHRS, YFSETQ. V lost 0 bases and J 2 bases, leaving 11 bases between the germline ends. In DNA, the CDR3 is TGCGCCAGCAGCTTGGACACCGGGAGTCAAGAGACCCAGTACTTC. Translation: CASSLDTGSQETQYF.

The chain carries TRBV5-1 and TRBJ1-1; D gene uncertain. Germline CDR1 and CDR2: SGHRS and YFSETQ. The CDR3 extends over 14 amino acids. Trimming shortened V by 0 bases and J by 2 bases, and 8 bases separated the two germline ends. The CDR3 sequence: CASSLETTNTEAFF. Here the CDR3 DNA reads TGCGCCAGCAGCTTGGAGACAACAAACACTGAAGCTTTCTTT.

The chain links TRBV10-3 to TRBJ1-2; the match to TRBD1 covers 7 bases. Germline assignment: CDR1 ENHRY and CDR2 SYGVKD. This CDR3 is 12 amino acids long. The junction had 6 bases not matched to a gene; V was cut back by 10 bases and J by 4 bases. This CDR3 reads CATGQESYGYTF. The DNA for the CDR3 is TGTGCCACCGGACAGGAAAGCTATGGCTACACCTTC.

The CDR3 is CASSILDSDTEAFF. The CDR3 DNA sequence: TGTGCCAGCAGCATCTTGGACAGTGACACTGAAGCTTTCTTT. V gene TRBV25-1 combines with J gene TRBJ1-1; D is possibly TRBD1 (6 bases). The CDR3 consists of 14 residues. The V gene lost 6 bases and the J gene lost 3 bases, with 14 bases spanning the gap. Germline V gene sequence: CDR1 MGHDK, CDR2 SYGVNS. The full variable domain, completed using reference TRBV25-1 and TRBJ1-1, is EADIYQTPRYLVIGTGKKITLECSQTMGHDKMYWYQQDPGMELHLIHYSYGVNSTEKGDLSSESTVSRIRTEHFPLTLESARPSHTSQYLCASSILDSDTEAFFGQGTRLTVV.

The chain links TRBV30 to TRBJ2-7, with D maybe TRBD1 (6 bases). The CDR3 consists of 14 residues. Germline V gene data show CDR1 as GTSNPN and CDR2 as SVGIG (reference sequence). V lost 2 bases, J lost 5 bases, and 16 bases lay in between. CDR3 residues: CAWSYGGATHEQYF. DNA of the CDR3: TGTGCCTGGAGTTATGGGGGCGCAACCCACGAGCAGTACTTC.

This clone was seen only a few times. The rearrangement joins TRBV28 to TRBJ1-5; possibly TRBD1 for D (6 bases). The CDR3 runs 15 residues. Trimming cost V 6 bases and J 9 bases, with 21 bases left between them. Germline CDR1 MDHEN, CDR2 SYDVKM. CDR3 in DNA: TGTGCCAGCAGCCGGGGGGGCCAGGGTCGTTTGCCCCAGCATTTT. This sequence encodes CASSRGGQGRLPQHF.

The chain links TRBV9 to TRBJ1-5; D ambiguous. The CDR3 sequence is 15 residues long. V lost 0 bases and J lost 0, with 7 bases in between. CDR1 and CDR2 from the germline V gene are SGDLS and YYNGEE. The CDR3 is CASSVDGDSNQPQHF. The CDR3, as DNA: TGTGCCAGCAGCGTAGACGGGGATAGCAATCAGCCCCAGCATTTT.

The V call is TRBV10-3, the J call TRBJ2-5; TRBD1 matches 9 bases. J lost 5 bases, V lost 6 bases, and 4 bases had no gene match. The CDR3 is made up of 13 amino acids. CDR1 is ENHRY and CDR2 is SYGVKD in the germline V gene. CDR3 nucleotide sequence: TGTGCCATCAGGGACAGGGGAAGGGAGACCCAGTACTTC. Protein sequence: CAIRDRGRETQYF.

The gene calls are TRBV7-3 and TRBJ2-7; tentative D call: TRBD1 (6 bases). Trimming took 5 bases from V and 1 from J, leaving 15 bases between them. This CDR3 has 15 residues. Germline CDR1 and CDR2: SGHTA and FQGTGA. DNA of the CDR3: TGTGCCAGCAGCGTCGTACAGGGACCTTCCTACGAGCAGTACTTC. Translated, it gives CASSVVQGPSYEQYF.

This chain connects TRBV6-5 to TRBJ1-2, with 9 positions matching TRBD1. Looked up from germline, CDR1 is MNHEY and CDR2 is SVGAGI. CDR3 length: 14 amino acids. V shed 7 bases and J 4 bases; nucleotides not matched to a gene: 7. CDR3 in amino acids: CASTPGTGSYGYTF. The CDR3 DNA is TGTGCCAGCACCCCCGGGACAGGGAGCTATGGCTACACCTTC.

This chain's CDR3 is CASSFVTPGTDTQYF. CDR3 DNA sequence: TGTGCCAGCAGCTTCGTCACCCCAGGCACAGATACGCAGTATTTT. This chain joins TRBV5-6 and TRBJ2-3; D ambiguous. CDR1 is SGHDT, CDR2 YYEEEE, per germline. Between the trimmed V and J ends, which lost 2 bases and 1 base, there was a span of 11 bases. The CDR3 is made up of 15 amino acids.

The CDR3 spells CASSQQGGNEAFF. For the CDR3, the DNA is TGTGCCAGCTCACAACAGGGAGGGAATGAAGCTTTCTTT. This sequence joins TRBV18 and TRBJ1-1; possible D gene TRBD1, 6 bases. CDR1 KGHSH and CDR2 LQKENI come from the germline V gene. V lost 4 bases and J lost 7, with 13 bases in between. This CDR3 is built from 13 residues.

This clone was counted only a few times. The chain couples TRBV7-3 to TRBJ1-1, with D hard to call. The CDR3 runs 13 residues. Germline CDR1 and CDR2: SGHTA and FQGTGA. V was cut by 7 bases and J by 1 base, with 10 bases left in between. The chain's CDR3 is CASKLKANTEAFF. CDR3 DNA: TGTGCCAGCAAACTTAAAGCGAACACTGAAGCTTTCTTT.